The 9 T cell receptor beta chains listed next were all sequenced from one sample in a study of immune characterization of retroperitoneal liposarcoma. TCRdb re-analysed the PCR reads in MiXCR, keeping a single row per CDR3 protein. The sample lists thousands of distinct CDR3 sequences, 35% to 45% occurring once. The specimen was tumor tissue. These TCRs come from a male donor with retroperitoneal liposarcoma.

This clonotype was detected a few times. This chain uses TRBV25-1 with TRBJ1-5; possible D gene TRBD1, 6 bases. Germline assignment: CDR1 MGHDK and CDR2 SYGVNS. V was cut by 6 bases and J by 0 bases, with 12 bases left in between. The CDR3 loop spans 15 amino acids. The CDR3: CASSGQPNSNQPQHF. The CDR3 nucleotides read TGTGCCAGCAGCGGACAGCCGAATAGCAATCAGCCCCAGCATTTT.

The V gene is TRBV6-1, the J gene TRBJ2-3; D gene ambiguous. The CDR3 is 14 residues long. Germline-derived CDR1 and CDR2 are MNHNS and SASEGT. Trimming left V 2 bases short and J 3 bases short, with 9 bases between. The CDR3 protein is CASSESISTDTQYF. For the CDR3, the DNA is TGTGCCAGCAGTGAATCCATATCTACAGATACGCAGTATTTT.

CDR3 DNA sequence: TGTGCCAGCAGTGGGACTAGCGGGAGACTTATTAGGGATGAGCAGTTCTTC. The encoded protein is CASSGTSGRLIRDEQFF. V is TRBV6-1 and J is TRBJ2-1; 13 bases are a match to TRBD2. The CDR3 covers 17 residues. Germline V gives CDR1 MNHNS, CDR2 SASEGT. Trimming took 4 bases from V and 8 from J; bases not matched to a gene: 11.

The sample holds a few counts of this clonotype. The chain carries TRBV7-8 and TRBJ2-3, with TRBD1 matching 7 bases. Trimming cost V 5 bases and J 2 bases; bases outside gene matches: 16. Looked up from germline, CDR1 is SGHVS and CDR2 is FQNEAQ. This CDR3 has 18 residues. DNA for the CDR3: TGTGCCAGCAGCATAACCACTATCGACAGGGCTGCCACAGATACGCAGTATTTT. As protein: CASSITTIDRAATDTQYF.

The CDR3 loop is CASSETRTSEQFF. For the CDR3, the DNA is TGTGCCAGCAGTGAGACCAGGACAAGTGAGCAGTTCTTC. The chain joins TRBV6-1 to TRBJ2-1; the D gene is possibly TRBD1 (5 bases). The V end was cut by 3 bases, the J end by 9 bases, with 12 bases between. Germline loops: CDR1 MNHNS, CDR2 SASEGT. This CDR3 is built from 13 residues.

The chain employs TRBV6-1 and TRBJ1-2; 8 nucleotides line up with TRBD1. The CDR3 runs 14 residues. Looked up from germline, CDR1 is MNHNS and CDR2 is SASEGT. J was trimmed by 8 bases and V by 0 bases; bases with no gene match: 5. CDR3 sequence (DNA): TGTGCCAGCAGTGAAGCGCGGACAGGGCGAGGCTACACCTTC. The encoded protein is CASSEARTGRGYTF.

The chain employs TRBV12-3 or TRBV12-4 and TRBJ2-3; 12 positions agree with TRBD1. The assigned J gene may be wrong: the sequence end matches TRBJ2-5 better. This CDR3 comprises 16 residues. CDR3 nucleotides: TGTGCCAGCAGTTTAGGGGACAGGGGGCTCGGTGAGACCCAGTACTTC. The encoded protein is CASSLGDRGLGETQYF.

This chain links TRBV10-3 with TRBJ1-1, with no clear D. The CDR3 extends over 13 amino acids. Per germline, CDR1 ENHRY and CDR2 SYGVKD. Trimming stripped 8 bases from V and 3 bases from J, with 13 bases between. CDR3 residues: CAISGYEDTEAFF. CDR3 coding DNA: TGTGCCATCTCGGGCTATGAGGACACTGAAGCTTTCTTT.

A few counts support this clonotype. The CDR3, as DNA: TGTGCCAGCAGTTACTCGCACGGGACGGCCTACGAGCAGTACTTC. Amino acid sequence: CASSYSHGTAYEQYF. This rearrangement joins TRBV6-5 to TRBJ2-1; D possibly uses TRBD1 or TRBD2 (5 bases each). Judging by the DNA end, TRBJ2-7 fits better; the J call may be wrong. The CDR3 loop spans 15 amino acids. Per the germline V gene, CDR1 is MNHEY and CDR2 is SVGAGI.